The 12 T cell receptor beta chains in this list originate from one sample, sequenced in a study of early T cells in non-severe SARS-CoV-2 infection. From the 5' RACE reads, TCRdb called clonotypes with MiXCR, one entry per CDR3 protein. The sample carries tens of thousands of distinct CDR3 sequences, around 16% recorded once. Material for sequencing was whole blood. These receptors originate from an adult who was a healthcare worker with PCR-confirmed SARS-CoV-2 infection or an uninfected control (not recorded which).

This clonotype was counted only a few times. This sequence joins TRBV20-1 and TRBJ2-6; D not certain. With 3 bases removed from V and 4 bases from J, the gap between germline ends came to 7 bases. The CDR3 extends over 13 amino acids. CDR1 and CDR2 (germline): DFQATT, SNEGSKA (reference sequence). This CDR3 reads CSARLRGANVLTF. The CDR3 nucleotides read TGCAGTGCTAGGCTCAGGGGGGCCAACGTCCTGACTTTC.

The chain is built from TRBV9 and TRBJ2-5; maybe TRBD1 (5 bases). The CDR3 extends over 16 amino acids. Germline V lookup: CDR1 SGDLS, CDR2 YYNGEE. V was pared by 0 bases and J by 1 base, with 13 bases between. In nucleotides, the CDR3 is TGTGCCAGCAGCGTAGAATCAGGGCCGTTCCAAGAGACCCAGTACTTC. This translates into CASSVESGPFQETQYF. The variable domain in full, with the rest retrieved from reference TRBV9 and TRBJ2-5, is DSGVTQTPKHLITATGQRVTLRCSPRSGDLSVYWYQQSLDQGLQFLIQYYNGEERAKGNILERFSAQQFPDLHSELNLSSLELGDSALYFCASSVESGPFQETQYFGPGTRLLVL.

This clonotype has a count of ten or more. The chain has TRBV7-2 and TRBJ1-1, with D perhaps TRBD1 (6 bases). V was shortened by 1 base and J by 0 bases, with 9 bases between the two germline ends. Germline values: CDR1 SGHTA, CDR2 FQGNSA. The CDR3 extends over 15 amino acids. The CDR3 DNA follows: TGTGCCAGCAGCTTAGTTACAGGGTTGAACACTGAAGCTTTCTTT. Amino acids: CASSLVTGLNTEAFF.

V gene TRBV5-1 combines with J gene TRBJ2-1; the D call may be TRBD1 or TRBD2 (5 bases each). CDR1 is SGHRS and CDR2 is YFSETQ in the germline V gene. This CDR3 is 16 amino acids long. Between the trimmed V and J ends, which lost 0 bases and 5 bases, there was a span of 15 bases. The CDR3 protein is CASSLGWGSGDNEQFF. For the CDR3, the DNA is TGCGCCAGCAGCTTGGGATGGGGGAGTGGCGACAATGAGCAGTTCTTC. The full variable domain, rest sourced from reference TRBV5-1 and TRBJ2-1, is KAGVTQTPRYLIKTRGQQVTLSCSPISGHRSVSWYQQTPGQGLQFLFEYFSETQRNKGNFPGRFSGRQFSNSRSEMNVSTLELGDSALYLCASSLGWGSGDNEQFFGPGTRLTVL.

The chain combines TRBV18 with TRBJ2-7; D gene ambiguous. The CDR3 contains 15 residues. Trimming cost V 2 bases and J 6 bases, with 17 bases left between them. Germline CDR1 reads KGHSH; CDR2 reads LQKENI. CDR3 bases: TGTGCCAGCTCACCAATTCCTGGGAAGGACGGCGAGCAGTACTTC. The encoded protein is CASSPIPGKDGEQYF. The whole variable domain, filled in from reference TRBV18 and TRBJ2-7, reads NAGVMQNPRHLVRRRGQEARLRCSPMKGHSHVYWYRQLPEEGLKFMVYLQKENIIDESGMPKERFSAEFPKEGPSILRIQQVVRGDSAAYFCASSPIPGKDGEQYFGPGTRLTVT.

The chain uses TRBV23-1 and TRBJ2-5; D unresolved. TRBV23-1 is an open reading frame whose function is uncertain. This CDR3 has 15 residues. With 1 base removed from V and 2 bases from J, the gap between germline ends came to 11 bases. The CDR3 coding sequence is TGCGCCAGCAGTCAATTACCAAGGATGCAAGAGACCCAGTACTTC. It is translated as CASSQLPRMQETQYF.

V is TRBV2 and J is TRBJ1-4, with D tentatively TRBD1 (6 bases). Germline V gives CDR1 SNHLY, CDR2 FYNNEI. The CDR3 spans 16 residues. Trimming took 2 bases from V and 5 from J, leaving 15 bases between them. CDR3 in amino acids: CASSETGTTANEKLFF. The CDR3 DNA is TGTGCCAGCAGTGAAACAGGGACCACAGCGAATGAAAAACTGTTTTTT.

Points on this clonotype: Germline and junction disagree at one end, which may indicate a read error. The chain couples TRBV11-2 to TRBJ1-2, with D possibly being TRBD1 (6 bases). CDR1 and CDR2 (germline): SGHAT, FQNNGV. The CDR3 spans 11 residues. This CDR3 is CARRDIYAYTF. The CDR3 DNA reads TGTGCCAGACGGGACATCTATGCCTACACCTTC.

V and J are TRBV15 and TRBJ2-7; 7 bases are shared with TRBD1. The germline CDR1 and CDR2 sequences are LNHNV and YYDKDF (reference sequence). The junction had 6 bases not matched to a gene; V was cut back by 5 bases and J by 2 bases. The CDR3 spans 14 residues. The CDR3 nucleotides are TGTGCCACCAGCGCCCGGACAGGTACCTACGAGCAGTACTTC. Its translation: CATSARTGTYEQYF.

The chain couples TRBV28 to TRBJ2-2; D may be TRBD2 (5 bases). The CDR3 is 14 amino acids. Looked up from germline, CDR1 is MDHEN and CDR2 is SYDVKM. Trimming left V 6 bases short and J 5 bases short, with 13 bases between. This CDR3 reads CASSTPGETGELFF. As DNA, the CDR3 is TGTGCCAGCAGCACCCCCGGGGAAACCGGGGAGCTGTTTTTT.

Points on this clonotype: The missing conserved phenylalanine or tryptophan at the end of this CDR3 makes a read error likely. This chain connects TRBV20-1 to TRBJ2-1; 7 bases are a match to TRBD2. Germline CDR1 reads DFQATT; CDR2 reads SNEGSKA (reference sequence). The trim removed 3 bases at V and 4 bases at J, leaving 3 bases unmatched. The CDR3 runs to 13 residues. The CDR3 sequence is CSASGGRYNEQFL. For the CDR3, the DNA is TGCAGTGCTAGCGGGGGGAGGTACAATGAGCAGTTCCTC.

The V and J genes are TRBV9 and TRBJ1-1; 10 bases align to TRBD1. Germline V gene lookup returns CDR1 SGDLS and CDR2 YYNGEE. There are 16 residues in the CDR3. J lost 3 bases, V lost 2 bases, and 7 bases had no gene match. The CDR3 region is CASSVRDRGFYTEAFF. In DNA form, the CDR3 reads TGTGCCAGCAGCGTTCGGGACAGGGGATTTTACACTGAAGCTTTCTTT. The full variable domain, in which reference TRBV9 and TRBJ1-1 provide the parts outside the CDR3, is DSGVTQTPKHLITATGQRVTLRCSPRSGDLSVYWYQQSLDQGLQFLIQYYNGEERAKGNILERFSAQQFPDLHSELNLSSLELGDSALYFCASSVRDRGFYTEAFFGQGTRLTVV.